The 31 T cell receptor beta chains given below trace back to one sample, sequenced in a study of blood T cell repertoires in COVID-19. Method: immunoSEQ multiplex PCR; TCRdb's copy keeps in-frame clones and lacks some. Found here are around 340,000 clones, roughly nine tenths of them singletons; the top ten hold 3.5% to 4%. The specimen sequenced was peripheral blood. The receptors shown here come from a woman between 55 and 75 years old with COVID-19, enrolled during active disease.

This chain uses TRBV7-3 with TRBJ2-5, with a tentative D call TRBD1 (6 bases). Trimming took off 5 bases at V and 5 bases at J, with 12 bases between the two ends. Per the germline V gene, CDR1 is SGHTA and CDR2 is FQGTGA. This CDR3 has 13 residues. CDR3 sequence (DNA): TGTGCCAGCAGCCGAGGACAGCGGGAGACCCAGTACTTC. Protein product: CASSRGQRETQYF. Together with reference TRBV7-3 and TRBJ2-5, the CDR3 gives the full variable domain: GAGVSQTPSNKVTEKGKYVELRCDPISGHTALYWYRQSLGQGPEFLIYFQGTGAADDSGLPNDRFFAVRPEGSVSTLKIQRTERGDSAVYLCASSRGQRETQYFGPGTRLLVL.

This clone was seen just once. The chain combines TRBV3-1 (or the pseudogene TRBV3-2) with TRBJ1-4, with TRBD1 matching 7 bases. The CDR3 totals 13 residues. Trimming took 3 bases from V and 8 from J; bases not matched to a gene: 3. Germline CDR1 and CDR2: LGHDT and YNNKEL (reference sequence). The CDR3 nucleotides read TGTGCCAGCAGCCACAGGACAGGAGAAAAACTGTTTTTT. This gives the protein CASSHRTGEKLFF.

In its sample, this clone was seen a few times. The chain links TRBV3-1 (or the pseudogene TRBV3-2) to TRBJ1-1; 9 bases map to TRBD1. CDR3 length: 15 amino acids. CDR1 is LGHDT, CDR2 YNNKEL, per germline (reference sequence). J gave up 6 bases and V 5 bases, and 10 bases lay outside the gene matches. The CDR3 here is CASSSRTGVISEAFF. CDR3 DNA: TGTGCCAGCAGCTCAAGGACAGGGGTTATATCTGAAGCTTTCTTT.

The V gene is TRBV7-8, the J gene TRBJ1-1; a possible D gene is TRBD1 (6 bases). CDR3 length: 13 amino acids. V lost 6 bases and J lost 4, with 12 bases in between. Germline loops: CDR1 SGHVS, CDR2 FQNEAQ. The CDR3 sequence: CASSYRATTEAFF. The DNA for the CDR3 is TGTGCCAGCAGTTACAGGGCGACCACTGAAGCTTTCTTT.

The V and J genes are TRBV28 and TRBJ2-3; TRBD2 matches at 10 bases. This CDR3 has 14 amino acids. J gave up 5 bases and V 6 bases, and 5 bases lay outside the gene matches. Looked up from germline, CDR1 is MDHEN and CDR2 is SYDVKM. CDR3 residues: CASRPSGGVDTQYF. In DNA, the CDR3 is TGTGCCAGCAGACCAAGCGGGGGGGTAGATACGCAGTATTTT.

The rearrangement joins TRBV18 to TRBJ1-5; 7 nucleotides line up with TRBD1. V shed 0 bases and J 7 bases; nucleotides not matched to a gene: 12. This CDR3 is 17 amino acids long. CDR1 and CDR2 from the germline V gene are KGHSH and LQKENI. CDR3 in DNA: TGTGCCAGCTCACCACCGAGGGCAGGGGGTGGAAACCAGCCCCAGCATTTT. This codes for CASSPPRAGGGNQPQHF. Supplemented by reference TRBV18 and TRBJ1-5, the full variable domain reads NAGVMQNPRHLVRRRGQEARLRCSPMKGHSHVYWYRQLPEEGLKFMVYLQKENIIDESGMPKERFSAEFPKEGPSILRIQQVVRGDSAAYFCASSPPRAGGGNQPQHFGDGTRLSIL.

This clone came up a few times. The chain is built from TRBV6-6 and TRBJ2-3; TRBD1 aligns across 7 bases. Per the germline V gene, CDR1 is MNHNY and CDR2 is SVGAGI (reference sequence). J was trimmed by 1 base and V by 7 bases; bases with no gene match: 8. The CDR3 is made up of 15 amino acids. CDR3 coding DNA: TGTGCCAGCACAAAAAACAGGGGAGGCACAGATACGCAGTATTTT. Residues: CASTKNRGGTDTQYF.

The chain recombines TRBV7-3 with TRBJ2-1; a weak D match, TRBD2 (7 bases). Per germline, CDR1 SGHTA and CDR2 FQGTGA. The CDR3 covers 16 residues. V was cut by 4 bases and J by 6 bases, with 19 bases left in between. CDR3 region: CASSSLGGGPLNEQFF. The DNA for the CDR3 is TGTGCCAGCAGCTCCCTTGGGGGGGGGCCGCTCAATGAGCAGTTCTTC.

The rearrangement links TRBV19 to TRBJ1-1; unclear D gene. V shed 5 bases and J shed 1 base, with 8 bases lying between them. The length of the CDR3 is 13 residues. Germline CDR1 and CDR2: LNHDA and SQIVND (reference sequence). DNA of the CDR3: TGTGCCAGTAGTCGATCAGGGAACACTGAAGCTTTCTTT. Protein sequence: CASSRSGNTEAFF.

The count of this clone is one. The CDR3 here is CASSPVTGNSYEQYF. The CDR3 region has the DNA TGTGCCAGCAGCCCCGTGACAGGCAACTCCTACGAGCAGTACTTC. The J gene is TRBJ2-7, the V gene TRBV28, with a weak D call TRBD1 (6 bases). Trimming removed 6 bases at V and 0 bases at J, with 15 bases between. This CDR3 has 15 residues. Germline assignment: CDR1 MDHEN and CDR2 SYDVKM.

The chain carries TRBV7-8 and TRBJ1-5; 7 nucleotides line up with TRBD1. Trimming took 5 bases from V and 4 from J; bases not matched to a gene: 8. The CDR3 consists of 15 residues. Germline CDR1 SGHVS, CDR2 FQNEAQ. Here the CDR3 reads CASSPRQGRNQPQHF. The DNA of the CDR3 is TGTGCCAGCAGCCCTCGACAGGGACGTAATCAGCCCCAGCATTTT.

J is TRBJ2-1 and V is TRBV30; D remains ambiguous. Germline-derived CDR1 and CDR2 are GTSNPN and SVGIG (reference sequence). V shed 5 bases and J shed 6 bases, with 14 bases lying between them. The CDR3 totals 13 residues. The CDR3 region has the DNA TGTGCCTGGGAACGGAGACGGATCAATGAGCAGTTCTTC. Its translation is CAWERRRINEQFF.

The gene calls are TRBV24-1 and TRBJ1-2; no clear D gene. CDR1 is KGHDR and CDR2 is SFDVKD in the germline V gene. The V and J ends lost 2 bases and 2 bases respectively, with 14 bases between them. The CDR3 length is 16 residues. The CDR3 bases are TGTGCCACCAGTGATTCAAACCTTAACTTAAACTATGGCTACACCTTC. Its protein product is CATSDSNLNLNYGYTF.

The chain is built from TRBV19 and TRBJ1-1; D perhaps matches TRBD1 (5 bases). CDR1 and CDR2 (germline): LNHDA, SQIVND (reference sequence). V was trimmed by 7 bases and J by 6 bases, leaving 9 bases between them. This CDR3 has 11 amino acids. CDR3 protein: CASTRGSEAFF. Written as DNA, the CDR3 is TGTGCCAGTACCCGGGGGTCTGAAGCTTTCTTT.

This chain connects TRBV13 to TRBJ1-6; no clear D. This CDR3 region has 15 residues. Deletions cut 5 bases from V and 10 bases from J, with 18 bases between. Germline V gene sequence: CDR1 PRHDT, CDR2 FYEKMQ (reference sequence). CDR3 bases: TGTGCCAGCAGCCCATCGGACGGACGGGGATCACCCCTCCACTTT. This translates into CASSPSDGRGSPLHF.

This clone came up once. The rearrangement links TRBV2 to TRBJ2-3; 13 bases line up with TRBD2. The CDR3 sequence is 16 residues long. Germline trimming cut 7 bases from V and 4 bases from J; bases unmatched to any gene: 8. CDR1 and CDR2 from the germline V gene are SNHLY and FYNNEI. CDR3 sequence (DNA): TGTGCCAGCAAACGACTAGCGGGGGGCGTCCCAGATACGCAGTATTTT. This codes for CASKRLAGGVPDTQYF.

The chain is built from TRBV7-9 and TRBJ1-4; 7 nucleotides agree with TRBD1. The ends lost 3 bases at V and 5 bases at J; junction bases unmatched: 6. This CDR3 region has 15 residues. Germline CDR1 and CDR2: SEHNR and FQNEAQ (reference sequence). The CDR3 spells CASSFLTGENEKLFF. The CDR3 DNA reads TGTGCCAGCAGCTTTTTAACAGGGGAAAATGAAAAACTGTTTTTT.

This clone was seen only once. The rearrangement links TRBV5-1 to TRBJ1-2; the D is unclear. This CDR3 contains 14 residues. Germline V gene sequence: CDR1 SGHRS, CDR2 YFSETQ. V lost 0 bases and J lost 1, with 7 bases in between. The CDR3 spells CASSLVSLNYGYTF. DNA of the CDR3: TGCGCCAGCAGCTTGGTATCTCTTAACTATGGCTACACCTTC.

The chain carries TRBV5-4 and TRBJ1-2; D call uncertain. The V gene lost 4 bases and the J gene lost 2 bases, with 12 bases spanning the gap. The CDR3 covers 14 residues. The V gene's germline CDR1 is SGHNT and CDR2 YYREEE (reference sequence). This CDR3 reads CASSQVGRNYGYTF. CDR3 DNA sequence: TGTGCCAGCAGCCAGGTGGGTCGGAACTATGGCTACACCTTC.

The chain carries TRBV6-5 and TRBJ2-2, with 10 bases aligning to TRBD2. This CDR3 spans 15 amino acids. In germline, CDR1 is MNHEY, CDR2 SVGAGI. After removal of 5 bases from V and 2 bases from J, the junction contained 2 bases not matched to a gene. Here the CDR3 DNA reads TGTGCCAGCAGTAGCGGGGGGGCAAACACCGGGGAGCTGTTTTTT. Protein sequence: CASSSGGANTGELFF.

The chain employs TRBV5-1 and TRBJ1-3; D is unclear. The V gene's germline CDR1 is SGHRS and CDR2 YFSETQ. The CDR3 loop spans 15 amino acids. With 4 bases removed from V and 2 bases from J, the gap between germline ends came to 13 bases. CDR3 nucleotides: TGCGCCAGCAGCCTGGCCGGCGGGGCTGGAAACACCATATATTTT. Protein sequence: CASSLAGGAGNTIYF. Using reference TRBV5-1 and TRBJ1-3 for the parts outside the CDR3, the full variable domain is KAGVTQTPRYLIKTRGQQVTLSCSPISGHRSVSWYQQTPGQGLQFLFEYFSETQRNKGNFPGRFSGRQFSNSRSEMNVSTLELGDSALYLCASSLAGGAGNTIYFGEGSWLTVV.

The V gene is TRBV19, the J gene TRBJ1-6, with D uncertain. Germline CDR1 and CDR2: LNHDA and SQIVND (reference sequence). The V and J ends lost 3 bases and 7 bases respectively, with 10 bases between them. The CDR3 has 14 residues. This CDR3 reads CASSIYTSNSPLHF. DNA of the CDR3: TGTGCCAGTAGTATTTATACGAGCAATTCACCCCTCCACTTT.

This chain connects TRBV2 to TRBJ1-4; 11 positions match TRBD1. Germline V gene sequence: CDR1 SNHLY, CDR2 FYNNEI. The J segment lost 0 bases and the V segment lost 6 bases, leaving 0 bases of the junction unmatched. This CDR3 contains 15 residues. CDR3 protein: CASRGQGATNEKLFF. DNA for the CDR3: TGTGCCAGCAGGGGACAGGGGGCAACTAATGAAAAACTGTTTTTT. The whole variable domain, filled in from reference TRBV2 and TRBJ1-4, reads EPEVTQTPSHQVTQMGQEVILRCVPISNHLYFYWYRQILGQKVEFLVSFYNNEISEKSEIFDDQFSVERPDGSNFTLKIRSTKLEDSAMYFCASRGQGATNEKLFFGSGTQLSVL.

The CDR3, as DNA: TGTGCCAGCAGTTTCGACAGGGGTGAAGAGACCCAGTACTTC. Its translation is CASSFDRGEETQYF. The rearrangement joins TRBV2 to TRBJ2-5, with 8 bases fitting TRBD1. Trimming cost V 5 bases and J 3 bases; bases outside gene matches: 5. Germline V CDR1 and CDR2: SNHLY, FYNNEI. The CDR3 is 14 amino acids.

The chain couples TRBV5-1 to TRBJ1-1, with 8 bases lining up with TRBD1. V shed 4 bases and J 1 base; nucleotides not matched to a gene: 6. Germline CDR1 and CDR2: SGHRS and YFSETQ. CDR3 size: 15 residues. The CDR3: CASSASGTGNTEAFF. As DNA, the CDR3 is TGCGCCAGCAGCGCTTCCGGGACAGGGAACACTGAAGCTTTCTTT.

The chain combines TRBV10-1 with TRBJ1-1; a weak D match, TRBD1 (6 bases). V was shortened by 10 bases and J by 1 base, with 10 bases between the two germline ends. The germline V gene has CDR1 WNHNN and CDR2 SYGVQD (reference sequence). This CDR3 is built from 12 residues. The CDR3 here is CAILGGNTEAFF. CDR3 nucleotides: TGCGCCATCCTAGGGGGGAACACTGAAGCTTTCTTT.

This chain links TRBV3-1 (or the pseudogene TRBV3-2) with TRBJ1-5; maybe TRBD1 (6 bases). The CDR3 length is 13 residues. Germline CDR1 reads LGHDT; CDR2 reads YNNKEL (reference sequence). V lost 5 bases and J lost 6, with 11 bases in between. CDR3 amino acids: CASSEGGVQPQHF. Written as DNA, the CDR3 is TGTGCCAGCAGCGAAGGGGGGGTTCAGCCCCAGCATTTT.

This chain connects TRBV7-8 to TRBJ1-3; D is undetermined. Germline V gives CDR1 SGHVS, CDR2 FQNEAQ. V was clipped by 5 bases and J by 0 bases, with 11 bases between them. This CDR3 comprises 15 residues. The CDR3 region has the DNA TGTGCCAGCAGCCCCCGCCTGAGCTCTGGAAACACCATATATTTT. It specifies CASSPRLSSGNTIYF.

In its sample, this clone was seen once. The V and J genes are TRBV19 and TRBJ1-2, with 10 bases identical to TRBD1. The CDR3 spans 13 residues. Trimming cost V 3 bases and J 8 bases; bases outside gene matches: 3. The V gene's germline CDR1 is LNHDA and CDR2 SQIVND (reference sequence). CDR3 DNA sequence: TGTGCCAGTAGTATGGACAGGGGGGGCGGCTACACCTTC. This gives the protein CASSMDRGGGYTF.

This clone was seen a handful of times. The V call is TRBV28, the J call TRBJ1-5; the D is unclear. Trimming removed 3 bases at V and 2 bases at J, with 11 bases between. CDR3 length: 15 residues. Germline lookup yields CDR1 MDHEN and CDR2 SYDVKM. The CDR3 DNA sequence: TGTGCCAGCAGTTTCCCCGGTGCCGGCAATCAGCCCCAGCATTTT. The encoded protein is CASSFPGAGNQPQHF.

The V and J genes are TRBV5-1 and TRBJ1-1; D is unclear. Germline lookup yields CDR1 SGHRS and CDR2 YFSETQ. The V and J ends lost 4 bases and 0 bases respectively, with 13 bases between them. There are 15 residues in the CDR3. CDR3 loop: CASSPRTGMNTEAFF. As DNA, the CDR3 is TGCGCCAGCAGCCCGCGGACGGGAATGAACACTGAAGCTTTCTTT. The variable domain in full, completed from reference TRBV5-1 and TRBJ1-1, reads KAGVTQTPRYLIKTRGQQVTLSCSPISGHRSVSWYQQTPGQGLQFLFEYFSETQRNKGNFPGRFSGRQFSNSRSEMNVSTLELGDSALYLCASSPRTGMNTEAFFGQGTRLTVV.